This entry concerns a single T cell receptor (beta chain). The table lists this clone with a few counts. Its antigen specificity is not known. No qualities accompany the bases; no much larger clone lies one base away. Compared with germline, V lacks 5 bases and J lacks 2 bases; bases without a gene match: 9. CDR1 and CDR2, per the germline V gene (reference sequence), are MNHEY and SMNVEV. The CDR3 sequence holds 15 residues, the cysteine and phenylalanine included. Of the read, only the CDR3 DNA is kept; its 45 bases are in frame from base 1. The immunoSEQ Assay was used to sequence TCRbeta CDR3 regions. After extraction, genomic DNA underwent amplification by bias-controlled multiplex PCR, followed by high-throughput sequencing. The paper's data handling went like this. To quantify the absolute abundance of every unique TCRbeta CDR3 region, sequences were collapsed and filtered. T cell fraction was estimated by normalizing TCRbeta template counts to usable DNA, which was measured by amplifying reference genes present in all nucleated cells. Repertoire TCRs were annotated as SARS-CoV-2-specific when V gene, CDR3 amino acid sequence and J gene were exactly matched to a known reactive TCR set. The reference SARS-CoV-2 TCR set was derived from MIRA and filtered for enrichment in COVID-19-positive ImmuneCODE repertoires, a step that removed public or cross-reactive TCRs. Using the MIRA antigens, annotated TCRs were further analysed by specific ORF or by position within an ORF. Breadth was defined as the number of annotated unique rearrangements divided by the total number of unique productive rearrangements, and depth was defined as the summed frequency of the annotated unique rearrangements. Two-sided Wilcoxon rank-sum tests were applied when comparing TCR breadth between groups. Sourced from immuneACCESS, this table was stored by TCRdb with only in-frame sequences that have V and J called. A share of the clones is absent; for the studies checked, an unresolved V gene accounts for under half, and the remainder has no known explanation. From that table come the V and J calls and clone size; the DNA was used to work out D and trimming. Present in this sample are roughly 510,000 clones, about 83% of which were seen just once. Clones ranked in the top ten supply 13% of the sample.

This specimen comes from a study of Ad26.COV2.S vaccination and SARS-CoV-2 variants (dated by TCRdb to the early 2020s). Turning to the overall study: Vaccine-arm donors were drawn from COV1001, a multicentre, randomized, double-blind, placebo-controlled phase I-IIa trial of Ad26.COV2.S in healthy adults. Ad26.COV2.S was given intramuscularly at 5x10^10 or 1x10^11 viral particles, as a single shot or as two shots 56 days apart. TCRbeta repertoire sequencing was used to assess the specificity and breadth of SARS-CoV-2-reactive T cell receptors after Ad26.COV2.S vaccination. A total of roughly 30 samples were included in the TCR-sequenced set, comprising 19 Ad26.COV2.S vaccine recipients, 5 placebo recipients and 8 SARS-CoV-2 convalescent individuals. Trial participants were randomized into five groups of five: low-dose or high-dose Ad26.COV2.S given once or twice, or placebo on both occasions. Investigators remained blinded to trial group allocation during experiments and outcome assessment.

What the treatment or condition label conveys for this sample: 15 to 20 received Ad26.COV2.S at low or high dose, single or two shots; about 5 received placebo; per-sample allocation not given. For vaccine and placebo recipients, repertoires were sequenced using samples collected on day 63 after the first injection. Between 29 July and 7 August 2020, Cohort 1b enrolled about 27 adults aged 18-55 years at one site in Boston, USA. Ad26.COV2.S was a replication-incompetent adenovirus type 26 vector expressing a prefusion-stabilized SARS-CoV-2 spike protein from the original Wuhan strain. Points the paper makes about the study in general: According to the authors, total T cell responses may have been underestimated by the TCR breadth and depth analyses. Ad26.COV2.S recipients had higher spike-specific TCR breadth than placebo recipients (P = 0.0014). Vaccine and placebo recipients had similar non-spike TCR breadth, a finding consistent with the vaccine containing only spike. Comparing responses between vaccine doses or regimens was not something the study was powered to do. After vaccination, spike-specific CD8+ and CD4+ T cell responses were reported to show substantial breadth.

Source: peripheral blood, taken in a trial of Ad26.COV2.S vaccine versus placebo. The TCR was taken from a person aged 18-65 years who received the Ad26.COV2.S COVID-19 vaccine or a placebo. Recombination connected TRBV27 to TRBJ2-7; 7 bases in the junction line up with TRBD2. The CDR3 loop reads CASSPGASGTYEQYF. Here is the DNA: TGTGCCAGCAGTCCCGGCGCTAGCGGTACCTACGAGCAGTACTTC.